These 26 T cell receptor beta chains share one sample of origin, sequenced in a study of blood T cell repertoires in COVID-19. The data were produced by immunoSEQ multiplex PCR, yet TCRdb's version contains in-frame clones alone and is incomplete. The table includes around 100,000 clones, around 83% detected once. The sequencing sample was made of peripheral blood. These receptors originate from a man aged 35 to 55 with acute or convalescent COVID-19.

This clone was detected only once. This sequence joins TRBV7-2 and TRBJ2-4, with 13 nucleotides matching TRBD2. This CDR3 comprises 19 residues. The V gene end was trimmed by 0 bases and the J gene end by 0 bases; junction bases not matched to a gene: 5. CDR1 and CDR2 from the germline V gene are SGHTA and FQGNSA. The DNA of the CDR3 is TGTGCCAGCAGCTTAGCTAGGACTAGCGGGGGAGGAGCCAAAAACATTCAGTACTTC. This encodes CASSLARTSGGGAKNIQYF.

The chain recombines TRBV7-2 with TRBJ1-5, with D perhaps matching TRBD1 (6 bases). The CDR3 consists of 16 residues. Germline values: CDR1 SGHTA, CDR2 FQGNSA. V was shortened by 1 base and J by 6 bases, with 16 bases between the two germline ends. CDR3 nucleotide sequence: TGTGCCAGCAGCTTAGAGACCACGAGGGGGAGTCAGCCCCAGCATTTT. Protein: CASSLETTRGSQPQHF.

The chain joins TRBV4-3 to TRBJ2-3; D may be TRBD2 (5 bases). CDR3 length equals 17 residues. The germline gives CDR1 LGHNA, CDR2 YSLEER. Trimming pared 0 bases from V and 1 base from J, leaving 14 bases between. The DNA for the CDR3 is TGCGCCAGCAGCCAAGATCTGTATAGCGCGGGCACAGATACGCAGTATTTT. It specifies CASSQDLYSAGTDTQYF.

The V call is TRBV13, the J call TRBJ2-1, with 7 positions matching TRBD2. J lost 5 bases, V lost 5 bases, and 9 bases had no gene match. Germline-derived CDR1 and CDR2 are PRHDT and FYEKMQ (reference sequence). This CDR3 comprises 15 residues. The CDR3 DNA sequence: TGTGCCAGCAGCAGCAGCGGGACCTATGACAATGAGCAGTTCTTC. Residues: CASSSSGTYDNEQFF. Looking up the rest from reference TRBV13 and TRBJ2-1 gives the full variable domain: AAGVIQSPRHLIKEKRETATLKCYPIPRHDTVYWYQQGPGQDPQFLISFYEKMQSDKGSIPDRFSAQQFSDYHSELNMSSLELGDSALYFCASSSSGTYDNEQFFGPGTRLTVL.

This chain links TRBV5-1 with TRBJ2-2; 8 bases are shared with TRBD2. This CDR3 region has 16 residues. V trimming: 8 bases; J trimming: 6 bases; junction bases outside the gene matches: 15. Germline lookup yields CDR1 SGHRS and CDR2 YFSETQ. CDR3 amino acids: CASFQRWLAGPGELFF. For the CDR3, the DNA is TGCGCCAGTTTCCAAAGGTGGCTAGCGGGCCCCGGGGAGCTGTTTTTT.

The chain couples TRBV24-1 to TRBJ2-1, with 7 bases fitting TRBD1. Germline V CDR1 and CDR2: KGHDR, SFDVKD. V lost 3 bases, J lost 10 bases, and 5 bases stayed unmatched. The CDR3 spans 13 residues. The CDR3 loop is CATSDIDRDEQFF. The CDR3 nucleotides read TGTGCCACCAGTGATATCGACAGGGACGAGCAGTTCTTC.

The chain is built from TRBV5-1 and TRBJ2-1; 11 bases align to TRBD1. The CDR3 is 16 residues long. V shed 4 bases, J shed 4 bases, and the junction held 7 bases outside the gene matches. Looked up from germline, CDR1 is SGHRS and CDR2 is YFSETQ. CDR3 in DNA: TGCGCCAGCAGCCCCAGGACAGGGGGCTTATACAATGAGCAGTTCTTC. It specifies CASSPRTGGLYNEQFF.

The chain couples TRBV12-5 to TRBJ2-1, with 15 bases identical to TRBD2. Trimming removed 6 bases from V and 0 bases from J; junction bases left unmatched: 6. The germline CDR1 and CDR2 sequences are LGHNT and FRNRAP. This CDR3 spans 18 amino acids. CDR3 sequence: CASGAGLAGGLSYNEQFF. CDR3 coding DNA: TGTGCTAGTGGGGCGGGACTAGCGGGGGGACTCTCCTACAATGAGCAGTTCTTC.

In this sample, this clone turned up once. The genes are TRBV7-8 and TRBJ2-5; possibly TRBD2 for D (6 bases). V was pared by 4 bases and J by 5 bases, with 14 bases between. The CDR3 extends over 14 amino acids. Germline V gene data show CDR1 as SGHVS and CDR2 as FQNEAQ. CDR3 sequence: CASSSAGQWETQYF. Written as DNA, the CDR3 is TGTGCCAGCAGCTCAGCGGGCCAGTGGGAGACCCAGTACTTC. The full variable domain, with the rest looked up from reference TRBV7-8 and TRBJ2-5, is GAGVSQSPRYKVAKRGQDVALRCDPISGHVSLFWYQQALGQGPEFLTYFQNEAQLDKSGLPSDRFFAERPEGSVSTLKIQRTQQEDSAVYLCASSSAGQWETQYFGPGTRLLVL.

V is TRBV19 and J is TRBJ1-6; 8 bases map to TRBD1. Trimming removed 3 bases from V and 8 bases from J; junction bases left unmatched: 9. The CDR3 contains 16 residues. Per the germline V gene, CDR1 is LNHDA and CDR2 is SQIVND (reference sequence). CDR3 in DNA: TGTGCCAGTAGTATCGGGGCAGGGGGCACTGATTCACCCCTCCACTTT. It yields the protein CASSIGAGGTDSPLHF.

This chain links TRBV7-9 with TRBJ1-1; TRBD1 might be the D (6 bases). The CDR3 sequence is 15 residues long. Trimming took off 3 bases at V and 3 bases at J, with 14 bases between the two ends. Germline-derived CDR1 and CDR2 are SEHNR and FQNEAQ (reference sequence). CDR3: CASSFGPQGDTEAFF. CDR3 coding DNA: TGTGCCAGCAGCTTTGGGCCACAGGGTGACACTGAAGCTTTCTTT.

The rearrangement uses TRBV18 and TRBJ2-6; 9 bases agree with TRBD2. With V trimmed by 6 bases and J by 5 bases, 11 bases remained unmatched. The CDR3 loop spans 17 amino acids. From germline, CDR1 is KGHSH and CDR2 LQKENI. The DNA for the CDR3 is TGTGCCAGCTCCCCGGCGGGAGGGCAAGTGTGGGCCAACGTCCTGACTTTC. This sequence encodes CASSPAGGQVWANVLTF.

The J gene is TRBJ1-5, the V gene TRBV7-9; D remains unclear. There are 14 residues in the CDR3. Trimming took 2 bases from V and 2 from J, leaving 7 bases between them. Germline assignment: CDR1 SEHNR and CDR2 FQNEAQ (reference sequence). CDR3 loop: CASSLTAGNQPQHF. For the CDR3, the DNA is TGTGCCAGCAGCTTAACGGCGGGCAATCAGCCCCAGCATTTT. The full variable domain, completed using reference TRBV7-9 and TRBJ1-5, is DTGVSQNPRHKITKRGQNVTFRCDPISEHNRLYWYRQTLGQGPEFLTYFQNEAQLEKSRLLSDRFSAERPKGSFSTLEIQRTEQGDSAMYLCASSLTAGNQPQHFGDGTRLSIL.

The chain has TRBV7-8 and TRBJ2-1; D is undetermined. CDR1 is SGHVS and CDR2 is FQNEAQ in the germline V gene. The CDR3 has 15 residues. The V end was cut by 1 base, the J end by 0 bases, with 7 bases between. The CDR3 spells CASSLDRSSYNEQFF. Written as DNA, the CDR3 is TGTGCCAGCAGCTTAGACCGGAGCTCCTACAATGAGCAGTTCTTC. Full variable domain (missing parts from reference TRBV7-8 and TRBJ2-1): GAGVSQSPRYKVAKRGQDVALRCDPISGHVSLFWYQQALGQGPEFLTYFQNEAQLDKSGLPSDRFFAERPEGSVSTLKIQRTQQEDSAVYLCASSLDRSSYNEQFFGPGTRLTVL.

This CDR3 reads CASWDRTGSRIQYF. The CDR3 coding sequence is TGTGCCAGCTGGGATCGGACAGGGTCGCGCATTCAGTACTTC. J is TRBJ2-4 and V is TRBV28, with 8 bases lining up with TRBD1. Germline loops: CDR1 MDHEN, CDR2 SYDVKM. The trim removed 8 bases at V and 9 bases at J, leaving 12 bases unmatched. The CDR3 is 14 amino acids.

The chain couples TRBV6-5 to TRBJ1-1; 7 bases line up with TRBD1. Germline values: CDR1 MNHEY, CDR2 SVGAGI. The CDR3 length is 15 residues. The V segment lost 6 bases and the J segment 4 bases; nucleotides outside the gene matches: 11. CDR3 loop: CASSPTGLSSTEAFF. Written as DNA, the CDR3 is TGTGCCAGCAGCCCGACAGGGCTTTCGAGCACTGAAGCTTTCTTT.

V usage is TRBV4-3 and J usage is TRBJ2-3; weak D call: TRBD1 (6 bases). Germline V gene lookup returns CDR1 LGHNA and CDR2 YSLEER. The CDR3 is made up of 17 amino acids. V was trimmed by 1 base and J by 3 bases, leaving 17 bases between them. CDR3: CASSQGISYQGTDTQYF. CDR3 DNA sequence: TGCGCCAGCAGCCAAGGGATTTCATACCAGGGGACAGATACGCAGTATTTT.

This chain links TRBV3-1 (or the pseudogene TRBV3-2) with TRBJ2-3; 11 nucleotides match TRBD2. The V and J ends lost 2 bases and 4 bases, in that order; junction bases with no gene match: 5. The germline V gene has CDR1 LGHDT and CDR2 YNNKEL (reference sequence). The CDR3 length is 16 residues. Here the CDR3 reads CASSQSSGGAADTQYF. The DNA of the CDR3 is TGTGCCAGCAGCCAAAGTAGCGGGGGGGCGGCAGATACGCAGTATTTT.

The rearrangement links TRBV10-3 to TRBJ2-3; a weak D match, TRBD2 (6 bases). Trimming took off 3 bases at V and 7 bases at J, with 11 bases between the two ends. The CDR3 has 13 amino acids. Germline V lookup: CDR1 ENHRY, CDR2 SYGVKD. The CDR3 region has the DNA TGTGCCATCAGTGATGGGCGGGGCTATACGCAGTATTTT. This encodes CAISDGRGYTQYF.

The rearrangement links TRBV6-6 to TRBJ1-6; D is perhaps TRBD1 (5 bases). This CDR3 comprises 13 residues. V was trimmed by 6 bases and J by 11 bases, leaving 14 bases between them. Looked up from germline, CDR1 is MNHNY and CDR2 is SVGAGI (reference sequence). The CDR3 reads CASRWGGKTPLHF. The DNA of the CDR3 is TGTGCCAGCAGGTGGGGGGGGAAGACACCCCTCCACTTT.

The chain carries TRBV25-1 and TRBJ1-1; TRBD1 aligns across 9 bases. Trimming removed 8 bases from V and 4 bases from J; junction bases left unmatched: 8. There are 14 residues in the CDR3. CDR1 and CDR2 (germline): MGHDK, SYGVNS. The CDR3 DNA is TGTGCCAGCGGGGGACAGGGCCTTACCACTGAAGCTTTCTTT. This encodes CASGGQGLTTEAFF.

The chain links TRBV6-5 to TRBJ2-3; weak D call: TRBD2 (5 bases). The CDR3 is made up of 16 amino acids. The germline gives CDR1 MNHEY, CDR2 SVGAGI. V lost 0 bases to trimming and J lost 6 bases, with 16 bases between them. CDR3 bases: TGTGCCAGCAGTTACTCGCGGCGGGTGGGTAGGGATACGCAGTATTTT. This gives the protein CASSYSRRVGRDTQYF.

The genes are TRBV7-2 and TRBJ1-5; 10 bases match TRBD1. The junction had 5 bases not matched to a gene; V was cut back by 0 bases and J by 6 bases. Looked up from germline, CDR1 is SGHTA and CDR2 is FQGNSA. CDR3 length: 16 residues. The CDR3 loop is CASSLAGQGTAQPQHF. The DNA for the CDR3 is TGTGCCAGCAGCTTAGCGGGACAGGGGACAGCTCAGCCCCAGCATTTT.

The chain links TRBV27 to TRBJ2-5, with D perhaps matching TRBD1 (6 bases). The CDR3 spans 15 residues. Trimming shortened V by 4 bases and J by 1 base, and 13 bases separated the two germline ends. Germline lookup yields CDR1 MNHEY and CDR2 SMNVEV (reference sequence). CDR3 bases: TGTGCCAGCAGTTCCCTAGGGGGTGGCCAAGAGACCCAGTACTTC. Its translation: CASSSLGGGQETQYF.

CDR3 nucleotides: TGTGCCAGCAGTTTAAACCGCCGAGCGGGAATAACCTACAATGAGCAGTTCTTC. Translating gives CASSLNRRAGITYNEQFF. The V gene is TRBV28, the J gene TRBJ2-1, with TRBD2 identical over 7 bases. The V gene end was trimmed by 2 bases and the J gene end by 2 bases; junction bases not matched to a gene: 12. The CDR3 extends over 18 amino acids. CDR1 and CDR2 (germline): MDHEN, SYDVKM.

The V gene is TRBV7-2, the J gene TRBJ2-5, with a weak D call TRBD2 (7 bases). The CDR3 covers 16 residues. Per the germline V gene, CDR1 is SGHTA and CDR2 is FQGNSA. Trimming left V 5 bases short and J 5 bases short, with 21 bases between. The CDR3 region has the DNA TGTGCCAGCAGCAGGTGGGGCGGGGGCACGTTGGAGACCCAGTACTTC. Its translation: CASSRWGGGTLETQYF. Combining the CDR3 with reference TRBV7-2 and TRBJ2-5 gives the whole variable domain GAGVSQSPSNKVTEKGKDVELRCDPISGHTALYWYRQSLGQGLEFLIYFQGNSAPDKSGLPSDRFSAERTGGSVSTLTIQRTQQEDSAVYLCASSRWGGGTLETQYFGPGTRLLVL.